A single sample gave rise to the 9 T cell receptor beta chains below, sequenced in a study of blood T cell repertoires in COVID-19. Sequenced by immunoSEQ multiplex PCR; TCRdb stores in-frame clones only, minus some. The table includes 200,000 or so clones, roughly 84% detected once. The sequencing input was peripheral blood. All receptors derive from an elderly woman with COVID-19, enrolled during active disease.

The table lists this clone with a few counts. Mismatch with germline at one junction end may stem from a read error. The genes are TRBV7-7 and TRBJ2-2; 7 nucleotides align to TRBD1. The CDR3 has 14 residues. The germline V gene has CDR1 SSHAT and CDR2 FNYEAQ (reference sequence). CDR3 region: CASSTRQGAGELFF. CDR3 nucleotide sequence: TGTGCTAGCAGCACCCGACAGGGAGCCGGGGAGCTGTTTTTT.

The chain carries TRBV7-2 and TRBJ2-6; D gene ambiguous. The CDR3 runs to 15 residues. In germline, CDR1 is SGHTA, CDR2 FQGNSA. Between the trimmed V and J ends, which lost 5 bases and 4 bases, there was a span of 12 bases. In nucleotides, the CDR3 is TGTGCCAGCAGCCCAAGCCTTTCCGGGGCCAACGTCCTGACTTTC. Translated, it gives CASSPSLSGANVLTF.

The V call is TRBV5-8, the J call TRBJ1-4; no definite D call. V lost 4 bases to trimming and J lost 4 bases, with 17 bases between them. The CDR3 totals 16 residues. CDR1 is SGHTS and CDR2 is YDEGEE in the germline V gene. In nucleotides, the CDR3 is TGTGCCAGCAGCCCCTGGCGGGTCGAGGATAATGAAAAACTGTTTTTT. This sequence encodes CASSPWRVEDNEKLFF.

The gene calls are TRBV11-2 and TRBJ2-3; D gene uncertain. The V gene's germline CDR1 is SGHAT and CDR2 FQNNGV. This CDR3 is built from 15 residues. V was pared by 3 bases and J by 0 bases, with 10 bases between. CDR3 in amino acids: CASSFLSTSTDTQYF. The CDR3 DNA follows: TGTGCCAGCAGCTTCTTGTCAACTAGCACAGATACGCAGTATTTT.

The V and J genes are TRBV15 and TRBJ2-7; TRBD1 matches 7 bases. Germline CDR1 is LNHNV and CDR2 is YYDKDF (reference sequence). The J segment lost 3 bases and the V segment lost 0 bases, leaving 5 bases of the junction unmatched. CDR3 length: 15 amino acids. The DNA for the CDR3 is TGTGCCACCAGCAGAGAGGACAGGCTATACTACGAGCAGTACTTC. The encoded protein is CATSREDRLYYEQYF. The full variable domain, in which reference TRBV15 and TRBJ2-7 provide the parts outside the CDR3, is DAMVIQNPRYQVTQFGKPVTLSCSQTLNHNVMYWYQQKSSQAPKLLFHYYDKDFNNEADTPDNFQSRRPNTSFCFLDIRSPGLGDTAMYLCATSREDRLYYEQYFGPGTRLTVT.

This chain connects TRBV5-8 to TRBJ2-3; no definite D call. V lost 6 bases to trimming and J lost 4 bases, with 9 bases between them. The CDR3 length is 12 residues. Germline assignment: CDR1 SGHTS and CDR2 YDEGEE. The CDR3 nucleotides are TGTGCCAGCACCGACACCGCAGATACGCAGTATTTT. As protein: CASTDTADTQYF.

The chain couples TRBV5-4 to TRBJ2-1; TRBD1 matches 12 bases. Losses at the gene ends were 4 bases for V and 4 bases for J; bases not matched to a gene: 3. Germline V lookup: CDR1 SGHNT, CDR2 YYREEE (reference sequence). The CDR3 has 15 amino acids. The CDR3 region has the DNA TGTGCCAGCAGCCTGGGACAGGGGGCTTACAATGAGCAGTTCTTC. Protein: CASSLGQGAYNEQFF. The entire variable domain, with the rest obtained from reference TRBV5-4 and TRBJ2-1, is as follows: ETGVTQSPTHLIKTRGQQVTLRCSSQSGHNTVSWYQQALGQGPQFIFQYYREEENGRGNFPPRFSGLQFPNYSSELNVNALELDDSALYLCASSLGQGAYNEQFFGPGTRLTVL.

The genes are TRBV7-6 and TRBJ1-2, with 8 bases aligning to TRBD1. Trimming took 5 bases from V and 7 from J; bases not matched to a gene: 6. The CDR3 has 13 residues. CDR1 SGHVS and CDR2 FNYEAQ come from the germline V gene. Here the CDR3 DNA reads TGTGCCAGCAGCAACCCCGGACAGGGTGGCTACACCTTC. It encodes CASSNPGQGGYTF.

The gene calls are TRBV7-2 and TRBJ1-2; TRBD1 aligns across 8 bases. V trimming: 1 base; J trimming: 10 bases; junction bases outside the gene matches: 5. Germline CDR1 is SGHTA and CDR2 is FQGNSA. There are 13 residues in the CDR3. The CDR3: CASSLGAGGDYTF. The CDR3 nucleotides read TGTGCCAGCAGCTTAGGAGCAGGGGGCGACTACACCTTC.